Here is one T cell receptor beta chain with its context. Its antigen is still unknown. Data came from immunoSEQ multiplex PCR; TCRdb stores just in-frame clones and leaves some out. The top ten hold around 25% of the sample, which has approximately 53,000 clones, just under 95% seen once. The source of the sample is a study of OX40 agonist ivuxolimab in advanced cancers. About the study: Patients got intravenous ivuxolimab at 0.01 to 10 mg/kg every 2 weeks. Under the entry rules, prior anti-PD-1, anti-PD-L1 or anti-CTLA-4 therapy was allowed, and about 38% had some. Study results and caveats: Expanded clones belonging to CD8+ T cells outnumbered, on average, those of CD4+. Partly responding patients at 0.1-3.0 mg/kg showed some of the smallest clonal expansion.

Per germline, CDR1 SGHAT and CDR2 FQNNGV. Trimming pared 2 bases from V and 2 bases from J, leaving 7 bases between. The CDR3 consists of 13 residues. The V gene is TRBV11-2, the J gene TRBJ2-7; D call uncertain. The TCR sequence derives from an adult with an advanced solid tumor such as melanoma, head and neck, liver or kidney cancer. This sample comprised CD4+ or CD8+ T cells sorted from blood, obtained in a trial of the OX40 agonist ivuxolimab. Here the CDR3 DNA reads TGTGCCAGCAGCTTACACCCAACCTACGAGCAGTACTTC. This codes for CASSLHPTYEQYF.